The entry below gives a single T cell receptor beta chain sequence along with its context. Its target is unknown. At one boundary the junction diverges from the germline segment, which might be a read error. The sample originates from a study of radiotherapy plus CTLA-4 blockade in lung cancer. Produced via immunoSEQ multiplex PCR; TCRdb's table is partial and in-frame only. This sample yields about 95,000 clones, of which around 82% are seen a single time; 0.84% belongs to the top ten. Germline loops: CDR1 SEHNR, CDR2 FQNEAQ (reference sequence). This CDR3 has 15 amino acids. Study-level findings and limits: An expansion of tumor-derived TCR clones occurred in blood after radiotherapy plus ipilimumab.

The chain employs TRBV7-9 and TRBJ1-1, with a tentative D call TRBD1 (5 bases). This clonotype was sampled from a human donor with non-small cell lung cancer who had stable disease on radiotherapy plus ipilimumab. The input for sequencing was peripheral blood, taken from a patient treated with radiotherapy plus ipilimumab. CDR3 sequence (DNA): TGTGCCAGCACCTTACCCTTAGGGGCTGACACTGAAGCTTTCTTT. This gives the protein CASTLPLGADTEAFF.